These T cell receptor beta chains were read from a single sample in a study of T cell responses to AZD1222 COVID-19 vaccine. Measured with immunoSEQ multiplex PCR; TCRdb has only the in-frame clones, and not every one. This sample has about 110,000 clones, with around 87% found just once. The sequencing used peripheral blood, collected on day 0 of AZD1222 vaccination. All receptors come from an adult in good health. The CDR3 runs from the conserved cysteine through the conserved F or W. D genes are given only for firm matches. Clone size appears in some rows only: once, few, many, or a class for an expanded clone.

>TRBJ1-4|NA|TRBV27|TRBD1
CASSPSGTGVGKLFF
TGTGCCAGCAGCCCCTCCGGGACAGGGGTAGGAAAACTGTTTTTT
>TRBJ1-2|NA|TRBV27|TRBD1
CASSLSQGANYGYTF
TGTGCCAGCAGTTTATCGCAGGGGGCGAACTATGGCTACACCTTC
>TRBJ1-3|NA|TRBV21-1|NA
CASSKVRTAGNTIYF
TGTGCCAGCAGCAAAGTCCGGACAGCCGGAAACACCATATATTTT
>TRBJ1-5|NA|TRBV6-4|NA
CASSGGDAIKPQHF
TGTGCCAGCAGTGGCGGGGACGCTATCAAGCCCCAGCATTTT
>TRBJ1-2|NA|TRBV5-1|TRBD1
CASSRDRTNYGYTF
TGCGCCAGCAGCCGGGACAGGACTAACTATGGCTACACCTTC
>TRBJ2-1|NA|TRBV19|TRBD1
CASKSGTGGLYNEQFF
TGTGCCAGTAAGAGCGGGACAGGGGGCTTGTACAATGAGCAGTTCTTC
>TRBJ1-2|NA|TRBV29-1|NA
CSVFGNGYTF
TGCAGCGTTTTTGGGAATGGCTACACCTTC
>TRBJ1-4|NA|TRBV19|TRBD1
CASSDRGRATNEKLFF
TGTGCCAGCTCGGACAGGGGGCGGGCAACTAATGAAAAACTGTTTTTT
>TRBJ2-3|once|TRBV11-3|TRBD2
CASSPRTSGDADTQYF
TGTGCCAGCAGCCCAAGGACTAGCGGGGACGCAGATACGCAGTATTTT
>TRBJ1-2|NA|TRBV30|NA
CAWSVKIKGRRYGYTF
TGTGCCTGGAGTGTAAAGATAAAGGGGCGGCGTTATGGCTACACCTTC
>TRBJ1-3|NA|TRBV19|TRBD1
CASSIDWRQGNTIYF
TGTGCCAGTAGTATAGATTGGAGACAGGGGAACACCATATATTTT
>TRBJ1-5|NA|TRBV28|NA
CASSPAQGNQPQHF
TGTGCCAGCAGTCCCGCACAAGGCAATCAGCCCCAGCATTTT
>TRBJ1-1|NA|TRBV5-6|NA
CASSYREGTEAFF
TGTGCCAGCAGCTACAGGGAGGGCACTGAAGCTTTCTTT
>TRBJ2-7|NA|TRBV11-2|NA
CASSSGVYEQYF
TGTGCCAGCAGCTCCGGTGTATACGAGCAGTACTTC
>TRBJ2-5|NA|TRBV6-5|TRBD2
CASFTSGGIETQYF
TGTGCCAGCTTTACTAGCGGGGGTATCGAGACCCAGTACTTC
>TRBJ2-7|NA|TRBV3-1/TRBV3-2|TRBD1
CASSQPGQGLGDEQYF
TGTGCCAGCAGCCAACCGGGACAGGGCCTCGGGGACGAGCAGTACTTC
>TRBJ2-1|NA|TRBV4-2|TRBD2
CASSPGGPGTYNEQFF
TGTGCCAGCAGCCCGGGGGGGCCGGGAACCTACAATGAGCAGTTCTTC
>TRBJ2-5|NA|TRBV4-1|TRBD2
CASSQDGSGGQETQYF
TGCGCCAGCAGCCAAGATGGGAGCGGGGGGCAGGAGACCCAGTACTTC
>TRBJ1-2|NA|TRBV7-2|NA
CASSVPLVSGNGYTF
TGTGCCAGCAGCGTCCCCCTGGTATCCGGGAATGGCTACACCTTC
>TRBJ1-3|NA|TRBV19|NA
CASSMGFRAPLVGNTIYF
TGTGCCAGTAGTATGGGGTTTCGCGCTCCCCTCGTAGGAAACACCATATATTTT
>TRBJ2-7|NA|TRBV7-2|NA
CASSFFPGAGIYEQYF
TGTGCCAGCAGCTTTTTCCCGGGAGCAGGGATTTACGAGCAGTACTTC
>TRBJ2-5|NA|TRBV3-1/TRBV3-2|TRBD1
CASSQPGGTQYF
TGTGCCAGCAGCCAACCAGGGGGGACCCAGTACTTC
>TRBJ1-2|NA|TRBV4-2|NA
CASSQDRLTNYGYTF
TGTGCCAGCAGCCAAGACCGGCTAACTAACTATGGCTACACCTTC
>TRBJ1-2|NA|TRBV19|NA
CASSATLNRVRAYGYTF
TGTGCCAGTAGCGCTACCTTGAACAGGGTTCGGGCCTATGGCTACACCTTC
>TRBJ1-5|NA|TRBV7-9|NA
CASSNNEPQHF
TGTGCCAGCAGCAACAATGAGCCCCAGCATTTT
>TRBJ2-1|NA|TRBV19|NA
CASRGGRDEQFF
TGTGCCAGTAGGGGGGGTAGAGATGAGCAGTTCTTC
>TRBJ1-2|NA|TRBV7-2|TRBD1
CASSLVGTGGADDYGYTF
TGTGCCAGCAGCTTAGTGGGGACAGGGGGCGCCGACGACTATGGCTACACCTTC
>TRBJ1-2|NA|TRBV12-3/TRBV12-4|TRBD1
CASSGQGAHGYTF
TGTGCCAGCAGTGGACAGGGGGCGCATGGCTACACCTTC
>TRBJ2-1|NA|TRBV7-9|NA
CASRRGPNNEQFF
TGTGCCAGCAGGCGGGGGCCTAACAATGAGCAGTTCTTC
>TRBJ1-4|NA|TRBV10-3|NA
CAIKGGHPYEKLFF
TGTGCCATCAAGGGGGGTCATCCCTATGAAAAACTGTTTTTT
>TRBJ1-1|NA|TRBV5-4|NA
CASSLTASQAFF
TGTGCCAGCTCCCTGACAGCTTCTCAAGCTTTCTTT
>TRBJ2-3|NA|TRBV5-1|NA
CASRNQKSADTQYF
TGCGCCAGCAGAAACCAAAAAAGCGCAGATACGCAGTATTTT
>TRBJ1-3|NA|TRBV7-9|NA
CASSQTADTIYF
TGTGCCAGCAGCCAGACAGCTGACACCATATATTTT
>TRBJ1-2|NA|TRBV3-1/TRBV3-2|TRBD1
CASSQAGTGYSGYTF
TGTGCCAGCAGCCAAGCCGGGACAGGGTACAGCGGCTACACCTTC
>TRBJ1-2|NA|TRBV7-9|NA
CASSDPQDSSYGYTF
TGTGCCAGCAGCGACCCACAGGACTCCTCCTATGGCTACACCTTC
>TRBJ1-4|NA|TRBV7-9|NA
CASSLFWSHRKLFF
TGTGCCAGCAGCTTGTTCTGGAGTCACCGAAAACTGTTTTTT
>TRBJ2-6|NA|TRBV18|NA
CASSPDGGANVLTF
TGTGCCAGCTCACCGGACGGGGGGGCCAACGTCCTGACTTTC